This T cell receptor (beta chain) was recovered during a study of T cells in Graves' hyperthyroidism and ophthalmopathy. Newly diagnosed hyperthyroidism, duration under 2 months, in patients aged 18 to 65. Lactation, pregnancy, other autoimmune disease or uncontrolled infection led to exclusion of patients. Using about 10 ml of fresh peripheral blood, PBMCs were prepared. Germline V gene data show CDR1 as MNHEY and CDR2 as SMNVEV (reference sequence). J gave up 5 bases and V 1 base, and 5 bases lay outside the gene matches. The CDR3 length is 16 residues. Researchers amplified the TCR beta CDR3 regions from RNA transcripts. Initially, a first-round RT-PCR of the TCR CDR3 employed the HTBI primer set. MiXCR, run by TCRdb on the multiplex PCR reads, gives a single entry per CDR3 protein. The top ten hold 7.3% of the sample, which has approximately 560,000 distinct CDR3 sequences, 15% to 19% seen once.

Points from the study as a whole: For ophthalmopathy, model prediction preceded onset by a median about 6 months.

This clonotype was detected ten times or more. Its matching antigen is unknown. V gene TRBV27 combines with J gene TRBJ2-2; 9 bases are shared with TRBD2. The origin of this receptor is a young woman with Graves' hyperthyroidism. Sequenced material: blood. The CDR3 DNA reads TGTGCCAGCAGTTTATTAGCGGGAGTAGCGACCGGGGAGCTGTTTTTT. Translation gives CASSLLAGVATGELFF.